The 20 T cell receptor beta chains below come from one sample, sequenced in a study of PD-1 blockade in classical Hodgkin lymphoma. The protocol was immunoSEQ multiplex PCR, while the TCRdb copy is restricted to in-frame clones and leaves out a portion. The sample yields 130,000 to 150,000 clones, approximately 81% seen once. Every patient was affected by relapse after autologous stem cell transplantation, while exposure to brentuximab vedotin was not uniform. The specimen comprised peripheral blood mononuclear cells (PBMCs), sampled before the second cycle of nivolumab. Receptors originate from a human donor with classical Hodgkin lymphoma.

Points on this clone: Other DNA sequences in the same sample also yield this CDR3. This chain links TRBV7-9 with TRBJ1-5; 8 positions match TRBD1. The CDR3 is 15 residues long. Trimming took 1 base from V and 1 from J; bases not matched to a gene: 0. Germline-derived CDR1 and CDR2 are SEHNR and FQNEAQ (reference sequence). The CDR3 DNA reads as TGTGCCAGCAGCTTAGGGACAGGGAGCAATCAGCCCCAGCATTTT. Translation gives CASSLGTGSNQPQHF.

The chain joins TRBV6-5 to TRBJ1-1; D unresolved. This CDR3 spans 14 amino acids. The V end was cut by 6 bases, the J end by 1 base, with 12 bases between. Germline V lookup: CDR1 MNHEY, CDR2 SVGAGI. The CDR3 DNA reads TGTGCCAGCAGCCTTTACGGAGGGAACACTGAAGCTTTCTTT. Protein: CASSLYGGNTEAFF.

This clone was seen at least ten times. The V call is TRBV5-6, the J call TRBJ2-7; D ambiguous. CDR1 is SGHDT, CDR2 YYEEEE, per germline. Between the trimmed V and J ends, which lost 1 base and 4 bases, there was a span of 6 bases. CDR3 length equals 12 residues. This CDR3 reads CASSLTRYEQYF. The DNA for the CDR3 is TGTGCCAGCAGCTTGACTCGGTACGAGCAGTACTTC. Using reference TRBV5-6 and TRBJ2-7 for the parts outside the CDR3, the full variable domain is DAGVTQSPTHLIKTRGQQVTLRCSPKSGHDTVSWYQQALGQGPQFIFQYYEEEERQRGNFPDRFSGHQFPNYSSELNVNALLLGDSALYLCASSLTRYEQYFGPGTRLTVT.

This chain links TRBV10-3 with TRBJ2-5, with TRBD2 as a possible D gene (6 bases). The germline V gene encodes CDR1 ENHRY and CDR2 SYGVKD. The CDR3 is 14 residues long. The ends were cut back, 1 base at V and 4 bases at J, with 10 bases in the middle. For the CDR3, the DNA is TGTGCCATCAGTGAGTTGGGGGGAGGAGAGACCCAGTACTTC. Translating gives CAISELGGGETQYF.

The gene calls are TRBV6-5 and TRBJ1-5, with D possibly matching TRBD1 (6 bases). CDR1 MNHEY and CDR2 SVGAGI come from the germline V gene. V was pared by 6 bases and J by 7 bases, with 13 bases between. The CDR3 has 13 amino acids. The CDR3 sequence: CASRGQRGQPQHF. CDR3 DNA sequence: TGTGCCAGCAGAGGACAGCGTGGACAGCCCCAGCATTTT.

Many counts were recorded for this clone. CDR3 region: CASSIRALEQYF. The CDR3 nucleotides read TGTGCCAGCAGCATCAGGGCCCTCGAGCAGTACTTC. The J gene is TRBJ2-7, the V gene TRBV7-2, with D maybe TRBD1 (5 bases). The CDR3 loop spans 12 amino acids. Germline loops: CDR1 SGHTA, CDR2 FQGNSA. V was pared by 5 bases and J by 6 bases, with 11 bases between. Filled out from reference TRBV7-2 and TRBJ2-7, the complete variable domain reads GAGVSQSPSNKVTEKGKDVELRCDPISGHTALYWYRQSLGQGLEFLIYFQGNSAPDKSGLPSDRFSAERTGGSVSTLTIQRTQQEDSAVYLCASSIRALEQYFGPGTRLTVT.

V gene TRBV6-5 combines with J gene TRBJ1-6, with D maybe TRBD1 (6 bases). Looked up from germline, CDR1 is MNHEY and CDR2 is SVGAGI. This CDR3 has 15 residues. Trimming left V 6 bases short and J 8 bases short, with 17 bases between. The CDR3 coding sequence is TGTGCCAGCAGCCCCCTAAGACAGGAATATTCACCCCTCCACTTT. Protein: CASSPLRQEYSPLHF.

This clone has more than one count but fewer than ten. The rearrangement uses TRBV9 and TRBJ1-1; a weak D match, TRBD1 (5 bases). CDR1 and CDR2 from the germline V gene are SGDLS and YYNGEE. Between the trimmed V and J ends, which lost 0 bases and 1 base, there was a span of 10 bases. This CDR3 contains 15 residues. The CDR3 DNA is TGTGCCAGCAGCGTAGTAGGGGAGGGGAACACTGAAGCTTTCTTT. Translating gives CASSVVGEGNTEAFF.

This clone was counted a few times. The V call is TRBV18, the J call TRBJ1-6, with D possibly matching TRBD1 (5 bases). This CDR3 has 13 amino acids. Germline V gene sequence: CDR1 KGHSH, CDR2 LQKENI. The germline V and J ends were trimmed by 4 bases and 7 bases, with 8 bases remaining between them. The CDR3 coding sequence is TGTGCCAGCTCACTCGACAGCAATTCACCCCTCCACTTT. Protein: CASSLDSNSPLHF.

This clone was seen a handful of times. The CDR3 region has the DNA TGTGCCACCAGCAGAGATCTGCGGTACTACGAGCAGTACTTC. This codes for CATSRDLRYYEQYF. J is TRBJ2-7 and V is TRBV15; unclear D gene. V was cut by 0 bases and J by 3 bases, with 9 bases left in between. CDR3 length equals 14 residues. Germline CDR1 and CDR2: LNHNV and YYDKDF (reference sequence).

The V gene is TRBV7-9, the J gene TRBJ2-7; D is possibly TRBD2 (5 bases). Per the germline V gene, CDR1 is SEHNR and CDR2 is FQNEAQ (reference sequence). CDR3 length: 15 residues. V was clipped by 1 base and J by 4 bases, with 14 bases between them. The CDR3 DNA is TGTGCCAGCAGCTTAGGTGTGGGAGTGGGTTACGAGCAGTACTTC. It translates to CASSLGVGVGYEQYF.

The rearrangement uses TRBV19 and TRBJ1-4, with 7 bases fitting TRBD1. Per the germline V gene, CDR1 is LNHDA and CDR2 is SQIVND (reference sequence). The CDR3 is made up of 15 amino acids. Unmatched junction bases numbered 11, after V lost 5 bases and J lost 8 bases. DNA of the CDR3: TGTGCCAGTAGTCTACAGGGGTACAGTACGGAAAAACTGTTTTTT. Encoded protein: CASSLQGYSTEKLFF.

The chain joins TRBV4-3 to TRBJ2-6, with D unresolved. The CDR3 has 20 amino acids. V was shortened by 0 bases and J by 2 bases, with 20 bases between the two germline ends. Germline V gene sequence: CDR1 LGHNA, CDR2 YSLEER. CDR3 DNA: TGCGCCAGCAGCCAAGATCCTCATAGAGTCCCAGGACCTGGGGCCAACGTCCTGACTTTC. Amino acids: CASSQDPHRVPGPGANVLTF.

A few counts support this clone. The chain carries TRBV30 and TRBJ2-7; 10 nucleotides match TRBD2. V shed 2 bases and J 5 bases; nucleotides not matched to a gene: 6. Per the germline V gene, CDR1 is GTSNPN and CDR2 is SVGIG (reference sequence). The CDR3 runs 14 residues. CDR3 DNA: TGTGCCTGGAGTTCCGCTAGCGGGAGCCACGAGCAGTACTTC. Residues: CAWSSASGSHEQYF.

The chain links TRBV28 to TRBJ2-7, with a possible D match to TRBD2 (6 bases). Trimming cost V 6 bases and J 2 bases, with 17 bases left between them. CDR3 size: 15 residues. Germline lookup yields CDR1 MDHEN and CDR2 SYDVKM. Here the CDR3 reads CASSYFPGVAYEQYF. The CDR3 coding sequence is TGTGCCAGCAGCTATTTTCCGGGAGTAGCCTACGAGCAGTACTTC.

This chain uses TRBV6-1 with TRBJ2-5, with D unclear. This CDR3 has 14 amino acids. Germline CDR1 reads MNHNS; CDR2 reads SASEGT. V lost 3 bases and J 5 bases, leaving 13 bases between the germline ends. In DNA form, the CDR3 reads TGTGCCAGCAGTGAGTCAGGTTGGTGGGAGACCCAGTACTTC. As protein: CASSESGWWETQYF.

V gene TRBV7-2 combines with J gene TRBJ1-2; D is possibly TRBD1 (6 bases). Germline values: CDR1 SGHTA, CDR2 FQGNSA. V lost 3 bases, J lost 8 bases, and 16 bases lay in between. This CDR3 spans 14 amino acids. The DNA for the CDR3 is TGTGCCAGCAGCTTGCGGGAGCTCGGGGGCGGCTACACCTTC. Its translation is CASSLRELGGGYTF. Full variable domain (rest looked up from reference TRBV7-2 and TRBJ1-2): GAGVSQSPSNKVTEKGKDVELRCDPISGHTALYWYRQSLGQGLEFLIYFQGNSAPDKSGLPSDRFSAERTGGSVSTLTIQRTQQEDSAVYLCASSLRELGGGYTFGSGTRLTVV.

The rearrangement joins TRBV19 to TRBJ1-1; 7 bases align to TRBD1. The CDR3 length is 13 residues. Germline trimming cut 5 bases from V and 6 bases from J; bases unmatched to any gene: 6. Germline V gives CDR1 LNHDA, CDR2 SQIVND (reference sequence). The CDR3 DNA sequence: TGTGCCAGTAGTGATGACAGGGTGGCTGAAGCTTTCTTT. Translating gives CASSDDRVAEAFF.

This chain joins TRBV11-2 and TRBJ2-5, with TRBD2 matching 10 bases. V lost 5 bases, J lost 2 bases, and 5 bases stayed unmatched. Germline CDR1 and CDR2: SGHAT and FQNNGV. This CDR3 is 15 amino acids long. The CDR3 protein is CASSARLAGQETQYF. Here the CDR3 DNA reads TGTGCCAGCAGCGCCCGACTAGCGGGTCAAGAGACCCAGTACTTC.

The CDR3 here is CASSPRSVSINSPLHF. The CDR3 bases are TGTGCCAGCAGCCCCCGGAGCGTATCAATTAATTCACCCCTCCACTTT. The V call is TRBV9, the J call TRBJ1-6; D gene ambiguous. This CDR3 has 16 residues. Trimming took off 4 bases at V and 6 bases at J, with 17 bases between the two ends. The germline V gene has CDR1 SGDLS and CDR2 YYNGEE.